These 8 T cell receptor beta chains share one sample of origin, sequenced in a study of Ad26.COV2.S vaccination and SARS-CoV-2 variants. Profiled with immunoSEQ multiplex PCR; TCRdb holds only in-frame clones, not every one. The sample consists of roughly 300,000 clones, 86% of them appearing once. Treatment in this sample: some 19 received Ad26.COV2.S at low or high dose, single or two shots; several received placebo; per-sample allocation not given. Vaccine and placebo recipients were sampled on day 63 after the first injection. The specimen was peripheral blood, collected in a trial of Ad26.COV2.S vaccine versus placebo. These receptors all stem from a person aged 18-65 years who received the Ad26.COV2.S COVID-19 vaccine or a placebo.

For this clone: Other nucleotide sequences from this sample produce the same CDR3. The chain has TRBV28 and TRBJ2-5; D ambiguous. The V gene lost 1 base and the J gene lost 5 bases, with 2 bases spanning the gap. The germline V gene encodes CDR1 MDHEN and CDR2 SYDVKM. The CDR3 has 11 residues. The CDR3 coding sequence is TGTGCCAGCAGTTTATCGGAGACCCAGTACTTC. This translates into CASSLSETQYF.

V is TRBV13 and J is TRBJ2-3, with 7 bases lining up with TRBD2. The CDR3 spans 15 residues. The germline V gene has CDR1 PRHDT and CDR2 FYEKMQ (reference sequence). Trimming at V came to 5 bases and at J to 5 bases, leaving 10 bases not matched to a gene. CDR3 in DNA: TGTGCCAGCAGCCTTCGGGAGGCCCAAGTAGATACGCAGTATTTT. Residues: CASSLREAQVDTQYF.

The V gene is TRBV7-9, the J gene TRBJ2-7; 7 bases match TRBD1. J was trimmed by 4 bases and V by 0 bases; bases with no gene match: 9. This CDR3 contains 16 residues. CDR1 and CDR2 from the germline V gene are SEHNR and FQNEAQ (reference sequence). The CDR3 region is CASSLAHDRAEYEQYF. CDR3 nucleotide sequence: TGTGCCAGCAGCTTAGCGCATGACAGGGCCGAGTACGAGCAGTACTTC.

Only a few counts were recorded for this clone. V is TRBV12-3 or TRBV12-4 and J is TRBJ1-1; D is possibly TRBD1 (5 bases). The CDR3 has 11 residues. Trimming took off 5 bases at V and 8 bases at J, with 9 bases between the two ends. The CDR3 region is CASSGYREAFF. CDR3 coding DNA: TGTGCCAGCAGTGGATACAGGGAAGCTTTCTTT.

V gene TRBV14 combines with J gene TRBJ1-1; D is unresolved. This CDR3 region has 14 residues. V was trimmed by 6 bases and J by 3 bases, leaving 14 bases between them. CDR1 is SGHDN, CDR2 FVKESK, per germline. The CDR3 spells CASSPIGWDTEAFF. CDR3 DNA sequence: TGTGCCAGCAGTCCTATTGGGTGGGACACTGAAGCTTTCTTT.

This clone was recorded once. The chain employs TRBV6-2 or TRBV6-3 and TRBJ2-7; D is undetermined. The V and J ends lost 3 bases and 3 bases respectively, with 9 bases between them. The CDR3 sequence is 13 residues long. CDR1 and CDR2 (germline): MNHEY, SVGEGT. DNA of the CDR3: TGTGCCAGCAGTTATAATTGGAACTACGAGCAGTACTTC. Its translation: CASSYNWNYEQYF.

The V gene is TRBV12-3 or TRBV12-4, the J gene TRBJ2-7, with 8 nucleotides matching TRBD2. This CDR3 is 13 amino acids long. Trimming cost V 5 bases and J 6 bases; bases outside gene matches: 6. CDR3 loop: CASSPSGGREQYF. The CDR3 DNA sequence: TGTGCCAGCAGTCCCTCGGGGGGGCGCGAGCAGTACTTC.

The chain is built from TRBV4-3 and TRBJ1-6; 7 bases match TRBD1. Germline assignment: CDR1 LGHNA and CDR2 YSLEER. CDR3 length: 15 amino acids. Trimming removed 1 base from V and 6 bases from J; junction bases left unmatched: 3. CDR3 sequence: CASSQGYRGNSPLHF. The CDR3 DNA sequence: TGCGCCAGCAGCCAAGGTTACAGGGGTAATTCACCCCTCCACTTT.